These 10 T cell receptor beta chains share one sample of origin, sequenced in a study of T cell repertoires in cytomegalovirus infection. For these receptors, no antigen is known. TCRdb fed the reads into MiXCR, producing one record per CDR3 protein. The data show about 280,000 distinct CDR3 sequences, 20% to 25% seen once. This sample comprised cultured PBMCs, obtained from culture after CMV antigen stimulation. The receptor set was obtained from a human donor in good health (CMV status not recorded). Some clones in this sample may be carry-over from other donors' samples.

This clonotype was seen more than once but under ten times. This chain joins TRBV24-1 and TRBJ2-5, with 9 nucleotides matching TRBD1. Germline CDR1 KGHDR, CDR2 SFDVKD. The CDR3 has 14 amino acids. Trimming removed 4 bases from V and 5 bases from J; junction bases left unmatched: 4. CDR3 bases: TGTGCCACCAGTGAAACGACAGGGGGTGAGACCCAGTACTTC. Protein sequence: CATSETTGGETQYF.

This clonotype appeared many times. This sequence joins TRBV4-1 and TRBJ2-1, with unresolved D. Germline CDR1 is MGHRA and CDR2 is YSYEKL. Trimming took off 1 base at V and 10 bases at J, with 5 bases between the two ends. The CDR3 is 11 residues long. CDR3 bases: TGCGCCAGCAGCCAAGCTACCGAGCAGTTCTTC. This codes for CASSQATEQFF.

The chain joins TRBV20-1 to TRBJ2-1, with TRBD2 matching 10 bases. V lost 5 bases to trimming and J lost 7 bases; unmatched junction nucleotides: 14. CDR1 and CDR2 from the germline V gene are DFQATT and SNEGSKA (reference sequence). CDR3 length equals 16 residues. The chain's CDR3 is CSARTSMTSGSNEQFF. CDR3 in DNA: TGCAGTGCTCGGACGTCCATGACTAGCGGGTCGAATGAGCAGTTCTTC.

This clonotype was recorded at least ten times. The chain is built from TRBV7-2 and TRBJ1-2; 8 positions match TRBD1. The CDR3 runs 16 residues. Germline trimming cut 4 bases from V and 1 base from J; bases unmatched to any gene: 8. From germline, CDR1 is SGHTA and CDR2 FQGNSA. The CDR3 loop is CASSSKNRGVNYGYTF. In DNA form, the CDR3 reads TGTGCCAGCAGCTCCAAAAACAGGGGGGTTAACTATGGCTACACCTTC.

The rearrangement joins TRBV4-3 to TRBJ2-5, with D maybe TRBD1 (6 bases). The CDR3 is made up of 16 amino acids. Germline assignment: CDR1 LGHNA and CDR2 YSLEER. The germline V and J ends were trimmed by 1 base and 2 bases, with 14 bases remaining between them. The CDR3 DNA sequence: TGCGCCAGCAGCCAAGTTTGGCAGGGGATTCAAGAGACCCAGTACTTC. Its translation is CASSQVWQGIQETQYF.

In this sample, this clonotype turned up a few times. This chain links TRBV4-2 with TRBJ1-1; 9 bases map to TRBD1. Germline V gives CDR1 LGHNA, CDR2 YNFKEQ. Germline trimming cut 1 base from V and 8 bases from J; bases unmatched to any gene: 8. CDR3 size: 15 residues. CDR3 sequence: CASSQAGQGPGEAFF. For the CDR3, the DNA is TGTGCCAGCAGCCAAGCCGGACAGGGGCCGGGAGAAGCTTTCTTT.

The sample holds a few counts of this clonotype. The chain is built from TRBV24-1 and TRBJ2-1; 8 nucleotides line up with TRBD1. With V trimmed by 5 bases and J by 2 bases, 4 bases remained unmatched. The germline CDR1 and CDR2 sequences are KGHDR and SFDVKD. The CDR3 consists of 15 residues. The CDR3: CATSAPGGTYNEQFF. CDR3 sequence (DNA): TGTGCCACCAGTGCGCCAGGGGGCACCTACAATGAGCAGTTCTTC.

This clonotype has a handful of counts. V usage is TRBV11-2 and J usage is TRBJ1-2; D is unclear. Trimming pared 2 bases from V and 6 bases from J, leaving 13 bases between. This CDR3 contains 14 residues. The germline V gene has CDR1 SGHAT and CDR2 FQNNGV. The CDR3 region is CASSLSRFNNGYTF. CDR3 bases: TGTGCCAGCAGCTTATCCAGGTTTAATAATGGCTACACCTTC.

This clonotype was counted many times. The CDR3 here is CASSLPLGGAGDTQYF. DNA of the CDR3: TGTGCCAGCAGCTTACCATTGGGCGGGGCAGGAGATACGCAGTATTTT. The genes are TRBV7-2 and TRBJ2-3, with D possibly TRBD2 on 6 matching bases. The CDR3 loop spans 16 amino acids. V was shortened by 2 bases and J by 5 bases, with 17 bases between the two germline ends. Germline values: CDR1 SGHTA, CDR2 FQGNSA. The full variable domain, rest sourced from reference TRBV7-2 and TRBJ2-3, is GAGVSQSPSNKVTEKGKDVELRCDPISGHTALYWYRQSLGQGLEFLIYFQGNSAPDKSGLPSDRFSAERTGGSVSTLTIQRTQQEDSAVYLCASSLPLGGAGDTQYFGPGTRLTVL.

This clonotype was recorded a few times. V is TRBV28 and J is TRBJ2-7; 8 nucleotides line up with TRBD2. The CDR3 has 16 residues. Trimming took 6 bases from V and 0 from J; bases not matched to a gene: 10. The germline CDR1 and CDR2 sequences are MDHEN and SYDVKM. This CDR3 reads CASSYNPGTSSYEQYF. In DNA, the CDR3 is TGTGCCAGCAGCTACAACCCCGGGACTAGCTCCTACGAGCAGTACTTC. Combining the CDR3 with reference TRBV28 and TRBJ2-7 gives the whole variable domain DVKVTQSSRYLVKRTGEKVFLECVQDMDHENMFWYRQDPGLGLRLIYFSYDVKMKEKGDIPEGYSVSREKKERFSLILESASTNQTSMYLCASSYNPGTSSYEQYFGPGTRLTVT.